The TCR beta chain under discussion was sequenced for a study of control samples from healthy donors and cancer patients. The CDR3 contains 13 residues. Germline V gene lookup returns CDR1 SNHLY and CDR2 FYNNEI. On this clone: A read error may produce the germline difference seen at one junction end.

Data came from immunoSEQ multiplex PCR; TCRdb stores just in-frame clones and leaves some out. The sample records around 100,000 clones, 88% being singletons. Sequenced material: blood. The sequence derives from a woman in her 70s in good health. The rearrangement links TRBV2 to TRBJ2-3; D call uncertain. CDR3 loop: CASREGFADTQYF. The DNA for the CDR3 is TGTGCCAGCAGGGAAGGGTTTGCAGATACGCAGTATTTT.